The 20 T cell receptor beta chains given below trace back to one sample, sequenced in a study of T-cell memory formation after mild COVID-19. TCRdb re-called the 5' RACE reads through MiXCR, storing one row per CDR3 protein. This sample carries around 410,000 distinct CDR3 sequences, under 25% of them seen once, and the ten largest clones take over 10%. Sequencing was done on a sample of PBMCs or a T cell subset sorted from them (not recorded which). The receptors derive from an adult woman who had mild COVID-19 (a few samples of this study predate the infection). Cell type and time point are not known.

The chain has TRBV5-1 and TRBJ2-7; the match to TRBD1 covers 9 bases. The germline V gene has CDR1 SGHRS and CDR2 YFSETQ. J lost 3 bases, V lost 2 bases, and 3 bases had no gene match. The CDR3 has 14 residues. This CDR3 reads CASSFGDRVYEQYF. The CDR3 DNA is TGCGCCAGCAGCTTCGGGGACAGGGTCTACGAGCAGTACTTC.

The chain uses TRBV7-2 and TRBJ2-1, with 8 bases fitting TRBD2. Germline loops: CDR1 SGHTA, CDR2 FQGNSA. V shed 2 bases and J 8 bases; nucleotides not matched to a gene: 11. This CDR3 contains 16 residues. Here the CDR3 DNA reads TGTGCCAGCAGCTTATTAGCGGGGTCCCCCCTCGATGAGCAGTTCTTC. Translated: CASSLLAGSPLDEQFF. The complete variable domain, with remaining parts taken from reference TRBV7-2 and TRBJ2-1, reads GAGVSQSPSNKVTEKGKDVELRCDPISGHTALYWYRQSLGQGLEFLIYFQGNSAPDKSGLPSDRFSAERTGGSVSTLTIQRTQQEDSAVYLCASSLLAGSPLDEQFFGPGTRLTVL.

The rearrangement uses TRBV20-1 and TRBJ2-1; D may be TRBD1 (6 bases). V dropped 1 base and J dropped 8 bases, with 12 bases sitting between them. The germline V gene encodes CDR1 DFQATT and CDR2 SNEGSKA (reference sequence). The CDR3 runs 13 residues. CDR3 DNA sequence: TGCAGTGCTAGAGCCGGCCCAGGGGATGAGCAGTTCTTC. Translation gives CSARAGPGDEQFF.

This clonotype was detected a few times. This rearrangement joins TRBV5-1 to TRBJ1-5; TRBD1 aligns across 7 bases. The germline CDR1 and CDR2 sequences are SGHRS and YFSETQ. The CDR3 is 15 amino acids. V gave up 0 bases and J gave up 4 bases; unmatched junction bases: 4. The CDR3 loop is CASSLGTGYNQPQHF. The CDR3 bases are TGCGCCAGCAGCTTGGGGACAGGATATAATCAGCCCCAGCATTTT.

The V and J genes are TRBV5-1 and TRBJ1-1, with TRBD1 matching over 9 bases. CDR3 length: 15 residues. J lost 4 bases, V lost 0 bases, and 4 bases had no gene match. Germline V gene lookup returns CDR1 SGHRS and CDR2 YFSETQ. This chain's CDR3 is CASSLGTGVGTEAFF. CDR3 nucleotides: TGCGCCAGCAGCTTGGGGACAGGGGTGGGCACTGAAGCTTTCTTT.

A few counts support this clonotype. The gene calls are TRBV5-1 and TRBJ1-2, with 8 bases identical to TRBD1. The CDR3 contains 14 residues. Germline trimming cut 4 bases from V and 4 bases from J; bases unmatched to any gene: 6. Per germline, CDR1 SGHRS and CDR2 YFSETQ. CDR3 protein: CASSLEGTGYGYTF. CDR3 nucleotide sequence: TGCGCCAGCAGCCTTGAAGGGACAGGCTATGGCTACACCTTC.

The chain combines TRBV6-1 with TRBJ2-1; D is ambiguous. The CDR3 runs to 13 residues. V lost 4 bases, J lost 5 bases, and 9 bases lay in between. Germline loops: CDR1 MNHNS, CDR2 SASEGT. The CDR3 DNA is TGTGCCAGCAGTGGCTCCGAGCACAATGAGCAGTTCTTC. Its protein is CASSGSEHNEQFF.

CDR3: CAISETGIPHEQYF. DNA for the CDR3: TGTGCCATCAGTGAGACCGGGATTCCCCACGAGCAGTACTTC. J is TRBJ2-7 and V is TRBV10-3; tentatively, D is TRBD2 (5 bases). This CDR3 is 14 amino acids long. Deletions cut 2 bases from V and 5 bases from J, with 13 bases between. From germline, CDR1 is ENHRY and CDR2 SYGVKD.

J is TRBJ2-1 and V is TRBV10-3, with 8 nucleotides matching TRBD2. This CDR3 has 15 amino acids. Germline V lookup: CDR1 ENHRY, CDR2 SYGVKD. Germline trimming cut 2 bases from V and 8 bases from J; bases unmatched to any gene: 8. The CDR3 region has the DNA TGTGCCATCAGTGAGGATGCGGGGGGATCGGATGAGCAGTTCTTC. Its protein is CAISEDAGGSDEQFF.

The V call is TRBV3-1, the J call TRBJ2-5; TRBD1 matches 8 bases. CDR3 length: 15 amino acids. After removal of 4 bases from V and 5 bases from J, the junction contained 9 bases not matched to a gene. From germline, CDR1 is LGHDT and CDR2 YNNKEL (reference sequence). As DNA, the CDR3 is TGTGCCAGCAGCCCCCGGGACAGGCCGTGGGAGACCCAGTACTTC. Amino acids: CASSPRDRPWETQYF.

In DNA form, the CDR3 reads TGTGCCAGCAGCCCCCTGGGAGGGGGCTACGAGCAGTACTTC. This encodes CASSPLGGGYEQYF. The genes are TRBV5-4 and TRBJ2-7, with TRBD2 as a possible D gene (7 bases). The CDR3 is 14 amino acids. CDR1 is SGHNT and CDR2 is YYREEE in the germline V gene (reference sequence). Trimming took 4 bases from V and 3 from J, leaving 14 bases between them. Complete variable domain (other parts from reference TRBV5-4 and TRBJ2-7): ETGVTQSPTHLIKTRGQQVTLRCSSQSGHNTVSWYQQALGQGPQFIFQYYREEENGRGNFPPRFSGLQFPNYSSELNVNALELDDSALYLCASSPLGGGYEQYFGPGTRLTVT.

The table lists this clonotype with a few counts. CDR3 residues: CASSVGLAGGPFSYNEQFF. In DNA form, the CDR3 reads TGTGCCAGCAGCGTAGGGCTAGCGGGAGGGCCCTTTTCCTACAATGAGCAGTTCTTC. The chain joins TRBV9 to TRBJ2-1, with TRBD2 matching 12 bases. The CDR3 has 19 residues. V was clipped by 0 bases and J by 1 base; unmatched bases: 8. Germline lookup yields CDR1 SGDLS and CDR2 YYNGEE.

This clonotype was counted ten times or more. The rearrangement uses TRBV7-2 and TRBJ2-5, with 9 positions matching TRBD2. This CDR3 contains 15 residues. Germline-derived CDR1 and CDR2 are SGHTA and FQGNSA. V trimming: 0 bases; J trimming: 5 bases; junction bases outside the gene matches: 4. CDR3 in amino acids: CASSLARREGETQYF. The CDR3 nucleotides read TGTGCCAGCAGCTTAGCGCGGCGGGAGGGGGAGACCCAGTACTTC.

This clonotype has just a few counts. The rearrangement joins TRBV7-9 to TRBJ2-7; unclear D gene. This CDR3 is 14 amino acids long. CDR1 is SEHNR and CDR2 is FQNEAQ in the germline V gene (reference sequence). Trimming removed 3 bases from V and 3 bases from J, with 12 bases in between. CDR3 in amino acids: CASSFSTDFYEQYF. In nucleotides, the CDR3 is TGTGCCAGCAGCTTTTCAACAGATTTCTACGAGCAGTACTTC.

This clonotype was recorded many times. The chain recombines TRBV27 with TRBJ1-5; 10 positions match TRBD1. V was pared by 5 bases and J by 5 bases, with 3 bases of the junction left unmatched. The germline CDR1 and CDR2 sequences are MNHEY and SMNVEV (reference sequence). This CDR3 comprises 14 residues. CDR3 protein: CASSPGTGDQPQHF. The CDR3, as DNA: TGTGCCAGCAGTCCCGGGACAGGGGATCAGCCCCAGCATTTT.

The CDR3 region is CASSQEFAGGPYEQYF. The CDR3 region has the DNA TGCGCCAGCAGCCAAGAGTTTGCGGGAGGGCCGTACGAGCAGTACTTC. This sequence joins TRBV4-1 and TRBJ2-7; TRBD2 matches at 9 bases. This CDR3 contains 16 residues. V trimming: 0 bases; J trimming: 4 bases; junction bases outside the gene matches: 7. Germline CDR1 MGHRA, CDR2 YSYEKL.

V gene TRBV25-1 combines with J gene TRBJ2-7; 10 bases align to TRBD1. The CDR3 is 15 amino acids. The V gene end was trimmed by 1 base and the J gene end by 2 bases; junction bases not matched to a gene: 2. Germline V gene sequence: CDR1 MGHDK, CDR2 SYGVNS. Here the CDR3 DNA reads TGTGCCAGCAGTGAATGGGGGACAGGGGCCTACGAGCAGTACTTC. It is translated as CASSEWGTGAYEQYF.

This clonotype was observed a few times. The rearrangement joins TRBV20-1 to TRBJ1-5; D uncertain. V lost 3 bases and J lost 0, with 9 bases in between. CDR3 size: 14 residues. In germline, CDR1 is DFQATT, CDR2 SNEGSKA (reference sequence). CDR3 sequence: CSASGKNSNQPQHF. The DNA of the CDR3 is TGCAGTGCTAGTGGAAAGAATAGCAATCAGCCCCAGCATTTT.

This clonotype was found a few times. The rearrangement uses TRBV7-6 and TRBJ2-2; maybe TRBD2 (6 bases). There are 17 residues in the CDR3. V was shortened by 0 bases and J by 5 bases, with 16 bases between the two germline ends. Germline V gene sequence: CDR1 SGHVS, CDR2 FNYEAQ. CDR3 DNA: TGTGCCAGCAGCTTAGCTTATCCGGGAGACGGGACCGGGGAGCTGTTTTTT. As protein: CASSLAYPGDGTGELFF. Filled out from reference TRBV7-6 and TRBJ2-2, the complete variable domain reads GAGVSQSPRYKVTKRGQDVALRCDPISGHVSLYWYRQALGQGPEFLTYFNYEAQQDKSGLPNDRFSAERPEGSISTLTIQRTEQRDSAMYRCASSLAYPGDGTGELFFGEGSRLTVL.

This clonotype was detected only once. The chain combines TRBV20-1 with TRBJ2-1; D is ambiguous. The V and J ends lost 6 bases and 2 bases respectively, with 11 bases between them. CDR3 length: 13 amino acids. Germline values: CDR1 DFQATT, CDR2 SNEGSKA (reference sequence). The CDR3 DNA sequence: TGCAGTGCCCCAGGCGTAGCCTACAATGAGCAGTTCTTC. Its protein product is CSAPGVAYNEQFF.